This TCR beta chain comes out of a study of neurological immune-mediated disorders. Study outcomes and limitations: Multiple sclerosis, the disease with the least TCR clonal expansion, fell below healthy controls, whereas HTLV-1-associated myelopathy showed the most. No sharing of CDR3 amino acid sequences was observed among expanded clones across subjects, suggesting private repertoires in all groups.

A 10-nucleotide random UMI tagged transcripts in template-switch 5'RACE cDNA synthesis. Each CDR3 protein is one row after TCRdb ran MiXCR on the 5' RACE reads. The repertoire has around 71,000 distinct CDR3 sequences, roughly an eighth of them found once; the top ten carry around 4.3%. In its sample, this clonotype was seen many times. The antigen is undetermined. The CDR3 length is 19 residues. V lost 4 bases to trimming and J lost 0 bases, with 25 bases between them. Germline assignment: CDR1 SQVTM and CDR2 ANQGSEA. The time point: longitudinal time-point 1 (baseline). The starting material, 2 million PBMCs stored at -80 C, gave rise to the unsorted libraries.

This TCR was sampled from a female donor with HTLV-1-associated myelopathy (HAM/TSP). The sequenced sample consisted of PBMCs. The rearrangement links TRBV29-1 to TRBJ2-1; either TRBD1 or TRBD2 may supply D (7 bases each). The DNA for the CDR3 is TGCAGCGTTGGGGGGGGTACAGGGGCTAATTTTTTCTCCTACAATGAGCAGTTCTTC. Encoded protein: CSVGGGTGANFFSYNEQFF.